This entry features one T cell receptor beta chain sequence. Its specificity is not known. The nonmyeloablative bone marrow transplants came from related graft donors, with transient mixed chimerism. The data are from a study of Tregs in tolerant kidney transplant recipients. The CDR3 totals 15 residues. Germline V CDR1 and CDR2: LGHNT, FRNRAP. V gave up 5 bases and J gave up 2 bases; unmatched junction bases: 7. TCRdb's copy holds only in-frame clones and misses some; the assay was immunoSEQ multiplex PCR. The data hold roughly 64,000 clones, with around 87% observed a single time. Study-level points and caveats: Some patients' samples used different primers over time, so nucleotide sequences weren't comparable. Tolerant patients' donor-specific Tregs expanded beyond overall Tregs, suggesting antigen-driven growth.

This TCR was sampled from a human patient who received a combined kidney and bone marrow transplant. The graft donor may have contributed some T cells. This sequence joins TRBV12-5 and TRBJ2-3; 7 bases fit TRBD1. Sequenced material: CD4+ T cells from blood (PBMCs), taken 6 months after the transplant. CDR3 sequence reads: CASGTPGTVTDTQYF. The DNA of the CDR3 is TGTGCTAGTGGTACCCCCGGGACAGTCACAGATACGCAGTATTTT.